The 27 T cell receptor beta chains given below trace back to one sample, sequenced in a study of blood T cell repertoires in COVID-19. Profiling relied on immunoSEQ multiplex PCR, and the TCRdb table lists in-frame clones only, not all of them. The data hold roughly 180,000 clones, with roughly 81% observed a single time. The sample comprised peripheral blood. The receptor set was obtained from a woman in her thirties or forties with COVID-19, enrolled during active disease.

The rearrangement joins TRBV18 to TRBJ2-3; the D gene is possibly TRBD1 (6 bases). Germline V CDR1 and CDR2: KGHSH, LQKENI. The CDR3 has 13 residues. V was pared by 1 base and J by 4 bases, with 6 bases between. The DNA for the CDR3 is TGTGCCAGCTCACCACAGGGGGCAGATACGCAGTATTTT. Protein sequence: CASSPQGADTQYF.

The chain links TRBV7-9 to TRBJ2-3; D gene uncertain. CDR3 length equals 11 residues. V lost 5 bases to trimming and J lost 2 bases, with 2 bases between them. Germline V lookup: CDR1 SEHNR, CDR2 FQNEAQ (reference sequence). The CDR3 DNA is TGTGCCAGCAGCCTCACAGATACGCAGTATTTT. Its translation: CASSLTDTQYF. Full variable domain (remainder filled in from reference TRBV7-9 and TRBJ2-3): DTGVSQNPRHKITKRGQNVTFRCDPISEHNRLYWYRQTLGQGPEFLTYFQNEAQLEKSRLLSDRFSAERPKGSFSTLEIQRTEQGDSAMYLCASSLTDTQYFGPGTRLTVL.

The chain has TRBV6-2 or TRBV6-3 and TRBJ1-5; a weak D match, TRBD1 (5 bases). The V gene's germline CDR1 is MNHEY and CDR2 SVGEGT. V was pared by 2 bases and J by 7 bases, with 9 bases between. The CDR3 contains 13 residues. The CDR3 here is CASSYRGNQPQHF. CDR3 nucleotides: TGTGCCAGCAGTTACCGGGGGAACCAGCCCCAGCATTTT.

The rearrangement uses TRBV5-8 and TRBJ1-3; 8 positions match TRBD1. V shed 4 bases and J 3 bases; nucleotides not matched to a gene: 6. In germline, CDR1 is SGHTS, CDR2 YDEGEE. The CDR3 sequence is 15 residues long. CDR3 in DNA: TGTGCCAGCAGCCTTGGGACAGGCGATGGAAACACCATATATTTT. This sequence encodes CASSLGTGDGNTIYF.

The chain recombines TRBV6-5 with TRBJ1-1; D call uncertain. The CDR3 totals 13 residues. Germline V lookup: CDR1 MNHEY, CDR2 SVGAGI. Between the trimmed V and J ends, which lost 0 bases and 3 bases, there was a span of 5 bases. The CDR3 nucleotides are TGTGCCAGCAGTTACTCCCGGGACACTGAAGCTTTCTTT. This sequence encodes CASSYSRDTEAFF.

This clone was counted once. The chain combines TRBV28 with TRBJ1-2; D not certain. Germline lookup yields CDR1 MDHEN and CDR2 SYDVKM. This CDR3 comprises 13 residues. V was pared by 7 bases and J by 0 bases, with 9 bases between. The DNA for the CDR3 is TGTGCCAGCACCCTAGCCCCTAACTATGGCTACACCTTC. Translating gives CASTLAPNYGYTF.

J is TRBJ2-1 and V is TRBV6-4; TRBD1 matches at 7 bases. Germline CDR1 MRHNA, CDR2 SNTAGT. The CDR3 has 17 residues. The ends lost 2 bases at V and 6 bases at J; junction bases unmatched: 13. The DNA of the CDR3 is TGTGCCAGCAGTGACAAAGGGACAGCCACAGGTAGCAATGAGCAGTTCTTC. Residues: CASSDKGTATGSNEQFF.

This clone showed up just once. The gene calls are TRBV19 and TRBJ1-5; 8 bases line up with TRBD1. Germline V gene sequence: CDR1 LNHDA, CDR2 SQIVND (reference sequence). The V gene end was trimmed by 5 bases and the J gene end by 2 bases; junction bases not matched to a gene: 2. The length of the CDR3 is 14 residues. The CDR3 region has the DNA TGTGCCAGTAGTTGGGGACAGGGCAATCAGCCCCAGCATTTT. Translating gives CASSWGQGNQPQHF.

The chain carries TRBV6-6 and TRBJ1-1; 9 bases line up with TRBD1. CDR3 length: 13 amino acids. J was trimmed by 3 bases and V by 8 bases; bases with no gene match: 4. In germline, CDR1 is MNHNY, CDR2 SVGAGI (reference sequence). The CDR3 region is CASGQGWDTEAFF. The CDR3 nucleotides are TGTGCCAGCGGACAGGGGTGGGACACTGAAGCTTTCTTT.

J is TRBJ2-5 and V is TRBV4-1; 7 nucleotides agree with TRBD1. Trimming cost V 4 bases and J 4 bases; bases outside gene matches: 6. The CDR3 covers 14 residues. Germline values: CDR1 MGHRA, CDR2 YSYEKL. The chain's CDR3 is CASSLIEGAETQYF. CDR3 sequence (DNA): TGCGCCAGCAGCCTCATTGAGGGGGCAGAGACCCAGTACTTC.

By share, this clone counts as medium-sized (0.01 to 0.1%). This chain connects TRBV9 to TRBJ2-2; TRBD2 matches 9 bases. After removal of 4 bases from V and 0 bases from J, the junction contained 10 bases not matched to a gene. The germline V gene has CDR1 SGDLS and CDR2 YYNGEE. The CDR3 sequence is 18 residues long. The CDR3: CASSHGTSQNANTGELFF. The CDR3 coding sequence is TGTGCCAGCAGCCACGGGACTAGCCAAAACGCGAACACCGGGGAGCTGTTTTTT.

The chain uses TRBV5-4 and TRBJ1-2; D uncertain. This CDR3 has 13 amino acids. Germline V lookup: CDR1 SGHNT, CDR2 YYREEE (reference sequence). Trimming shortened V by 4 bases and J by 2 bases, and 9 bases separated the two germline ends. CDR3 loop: CASSPDLNYGYTF. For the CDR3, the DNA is TGTGCCAGCAGCCCGGACTTAAACTATGGCTACACCTTC.

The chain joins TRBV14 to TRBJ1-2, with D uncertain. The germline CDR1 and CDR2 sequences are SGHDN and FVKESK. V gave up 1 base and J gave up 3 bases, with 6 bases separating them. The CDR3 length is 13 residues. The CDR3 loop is CASSQGTHYGYTF. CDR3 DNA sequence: TGTGCCAGCAGCCAAGGAACACACTATGGCTACACCTTC.

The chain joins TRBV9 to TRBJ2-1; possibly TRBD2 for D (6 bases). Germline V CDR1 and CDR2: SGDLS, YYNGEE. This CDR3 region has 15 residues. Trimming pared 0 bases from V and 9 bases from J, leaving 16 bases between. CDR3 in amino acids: CASSVAPLGGSEQFF. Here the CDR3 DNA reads TGTGCCAGCAGCGTAGCCCCGTTGGGGGGAAGTGAGCAGTTCTTC.

The chain's CDR3 is CASSLGLVGDTQYF. CDR3 in DNA: TGTGCCAGCAGTCTCGGACTAGTAGGAGATACGCAGTATTTT. The rearrangement joins TRBV27 to TRBJ2-3; 7 bases map to TRBD2. Trimming at V came to 5 bases and at J to 5 bases, leaving 7 bases not matched to a gene. The germline V gene encodes CDR1 MNHEY and CDR2 SMNVEV (reference sequence). This CDR3 spans 14 amino acids.

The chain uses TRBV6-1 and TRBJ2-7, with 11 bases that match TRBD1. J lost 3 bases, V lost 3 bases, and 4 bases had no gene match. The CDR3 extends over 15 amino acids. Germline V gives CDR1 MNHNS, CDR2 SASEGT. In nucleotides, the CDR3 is TGTGCCAGCAGTGAGGGGACAGGGGGATTCTACGAGCAGTACTTC. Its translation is CASSEGTGGFYEQYF.

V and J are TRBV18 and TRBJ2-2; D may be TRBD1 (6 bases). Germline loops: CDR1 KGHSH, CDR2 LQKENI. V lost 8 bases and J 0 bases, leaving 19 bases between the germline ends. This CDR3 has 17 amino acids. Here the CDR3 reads CASRGAQGGSNTGELFF. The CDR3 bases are TGTGCCAGCCGCGGAGCTCAAGGGGGTTCGAACACCGGGGAGCTGTTTTTT. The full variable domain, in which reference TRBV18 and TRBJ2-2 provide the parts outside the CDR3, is NAGVMQNPRHLVRRRGQEARLRCSPMKGHSHVYWYRQLPEEGLKFMVYLQKENIIDESGMPKERFSAEFPKEGPSILRIQQVVRGDSAAYFCASRGAQGGSNTGELFFGEGSRLTVL.

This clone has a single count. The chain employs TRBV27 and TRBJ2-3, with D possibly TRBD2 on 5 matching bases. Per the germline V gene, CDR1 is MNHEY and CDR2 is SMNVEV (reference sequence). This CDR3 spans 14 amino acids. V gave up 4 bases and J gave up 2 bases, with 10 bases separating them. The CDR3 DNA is TGTGCCAGCAGTTCACTAGGCGCCACAGATACGCAGTATTTT. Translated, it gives CASSSLGATDTQYF.

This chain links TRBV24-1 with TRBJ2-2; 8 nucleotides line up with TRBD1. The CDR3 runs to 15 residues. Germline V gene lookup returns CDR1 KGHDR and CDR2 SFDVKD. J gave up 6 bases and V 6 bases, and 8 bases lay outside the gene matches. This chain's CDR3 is CATSSTGGRPGELFF. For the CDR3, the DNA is TGTGCCACCAGTAGTACAGGGGGTAGGCCCGGGGAGCTGTTTTTT.

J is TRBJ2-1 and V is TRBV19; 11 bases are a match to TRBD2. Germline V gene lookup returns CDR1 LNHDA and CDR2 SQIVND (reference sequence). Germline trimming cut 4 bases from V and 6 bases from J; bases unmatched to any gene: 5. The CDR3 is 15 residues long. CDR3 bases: TGTGCCAGTAGTACGTTAGCGGGAGGGCCCAATGAGCAGTTCTTC. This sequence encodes CASSTLAGGPNEQFF. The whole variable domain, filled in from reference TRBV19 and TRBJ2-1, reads DGGITQSPKYLFRKEGQNVTLSCEQNLNHDAMYWYRQDPGQGLRLIYYSQIVNDFQKGDIAEGYSVSREKKESFPLTVTSAQKNPTAFYLCASSTLAGGPNEQFFGPGTRLTVL.

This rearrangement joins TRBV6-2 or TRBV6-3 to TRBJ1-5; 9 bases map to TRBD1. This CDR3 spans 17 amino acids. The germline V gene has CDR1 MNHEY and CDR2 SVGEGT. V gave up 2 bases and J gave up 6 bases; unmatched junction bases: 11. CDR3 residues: CASSYDPDRGSGQPQHF. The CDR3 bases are TGTGCCAGCAGTTACGACCCGGACAGGGGATCAGGTCAGCCCCAGCATTTT.

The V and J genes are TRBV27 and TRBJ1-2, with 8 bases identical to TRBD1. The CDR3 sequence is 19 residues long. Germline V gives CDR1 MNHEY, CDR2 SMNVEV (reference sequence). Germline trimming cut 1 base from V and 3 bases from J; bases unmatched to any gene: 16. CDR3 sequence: CASSLFVPTDRGFDYGYTF. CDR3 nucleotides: TGTGCCAGCAGTTTATTCGTCCCCACAGACAGGGGATTCGACTATGGCTACACCTTC.

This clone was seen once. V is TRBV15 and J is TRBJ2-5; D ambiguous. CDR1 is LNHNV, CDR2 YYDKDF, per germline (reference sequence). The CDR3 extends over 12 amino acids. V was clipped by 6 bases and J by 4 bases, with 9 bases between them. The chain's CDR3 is CATREYGETQYF. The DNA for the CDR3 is TGTGCCACCAGAGAGTACGGAGAGACCCAGTACTTC.

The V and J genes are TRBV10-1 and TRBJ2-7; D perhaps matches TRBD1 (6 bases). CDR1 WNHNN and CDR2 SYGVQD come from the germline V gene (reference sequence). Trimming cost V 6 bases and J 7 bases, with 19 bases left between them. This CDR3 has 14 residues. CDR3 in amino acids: CASRDYRVIREQYV. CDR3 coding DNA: TGCGCCAGCAGAGACTACAGGGTTATCAGAGAGCAGTACGTC.

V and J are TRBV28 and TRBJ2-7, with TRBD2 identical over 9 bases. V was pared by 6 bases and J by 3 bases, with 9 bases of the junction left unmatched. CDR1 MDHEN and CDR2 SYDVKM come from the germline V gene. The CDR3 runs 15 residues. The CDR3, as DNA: TGTGCCAGCAGCCTTACCGGGACTAGCTTCTACGAGCAGTACTTC. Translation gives CASSLTGTSFYEQYF.

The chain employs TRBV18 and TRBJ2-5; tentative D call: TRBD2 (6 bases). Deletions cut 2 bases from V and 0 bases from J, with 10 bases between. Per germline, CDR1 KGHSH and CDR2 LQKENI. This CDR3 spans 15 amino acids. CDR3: CASSPKRAYQETQYF. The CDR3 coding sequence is TGTGCCAGCTCACCAAAGCGGGCATACCAAGAGACCCAGTACTTC.

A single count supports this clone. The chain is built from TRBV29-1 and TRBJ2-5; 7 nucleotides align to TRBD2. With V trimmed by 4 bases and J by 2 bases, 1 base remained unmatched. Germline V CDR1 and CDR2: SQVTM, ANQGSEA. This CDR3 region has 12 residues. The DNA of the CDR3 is TGCAGCGTTGCTAGCGGACAAGAGACCCAGTACTTC. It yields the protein CSVASGQETQYF. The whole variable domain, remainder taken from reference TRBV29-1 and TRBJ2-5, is SAVISQKPSRDICQRGTSLTIQCQVDSQVTMMFWYRQQPGQSLTLIATANQGSEATYESGFVIDKFPISRPNLTFSTLTVSNMSPEDSSIYLCSVASGQETQYFGPGTRLLVL.